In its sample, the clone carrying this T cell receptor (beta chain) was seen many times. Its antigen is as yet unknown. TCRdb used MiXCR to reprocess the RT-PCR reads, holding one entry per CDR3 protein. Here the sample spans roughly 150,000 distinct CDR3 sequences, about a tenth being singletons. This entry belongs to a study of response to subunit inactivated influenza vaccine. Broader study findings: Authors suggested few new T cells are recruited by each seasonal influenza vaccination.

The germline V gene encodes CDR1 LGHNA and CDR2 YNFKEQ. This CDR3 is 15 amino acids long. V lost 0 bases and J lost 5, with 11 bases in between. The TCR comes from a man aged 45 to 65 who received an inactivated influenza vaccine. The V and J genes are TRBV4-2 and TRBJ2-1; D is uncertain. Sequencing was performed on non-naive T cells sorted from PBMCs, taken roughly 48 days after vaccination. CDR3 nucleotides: TGTGCCAGCAGCCAAGAGAGGCAGAGGAACAATGAGCAGTTCTTC. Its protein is CASSQERQRNNEQFF.